The next 7 T cell receptor beta chains were all read from a single sample in a study of Ad26.COV2.S vaccination and SARS-CoV-2 variants. The assay was immunoSEQ multiplex PCR, and TCRdb's table has in-frame clones only and misses some. The data show some 180,000 clones, 87% seen once. Sequenced here: peripheral blood, sampled after recovery from COVID-19. Receptor source: a human donor who had recovered from COVID-19.

J is TRBJ1-2 and V is TRBV3-1 (or the pseudogene TRBV3-2); 9 bases fit TRBD1. Germline V gene sequence: CDR1 LGHDT, CDR2 YNNKEL (reference sequence). The CDR3 has 16 residues. V lost 1 base to trimming and J lost 8 bases; unmatched junction nucleotides: 11. The CDR3 sequence: CASSQVHRDREHGYTF. In nucleotides, the CDR3 is TGTGCCAGCAGCCAAGTACACCGGGACAGGGAGCACGGCTACACCTTC.

The chain carries TRBV7-3 and TRBJ1-4, with no clear D. This CDR3 has 12 residues. The V gene's germline CDR1 is SGHTA and CDR2 FQGTGA. V was pared by 5 bases and J by 8 bases, with 9 bases between. CDR3 amino acids: CASSDNGEKLFF. The CDR3 bases are TGTGCCAGCAGCGATAATGGGGAAAAACTGTTTTTT.

In this sample, this clone turned up once. The CDR3 DNA sequence: TGTGCCAGCAGCGTAGCTGGGGACGCGGGGACTGAAGCTTTCTTT. The encoded protein is CASSVAGDAGTEAFF. The chain has TRBV9 and TRBJ1-1; D might be TRBD1 (5 bases). V shed 0 bases and J shed 5 bases, with 14 bases lying between them. This CDR3 is 15 amino acids long. Germline V gene lookup returns CDR1 SGDLS and CDR2 YYNGEE. Combining the CDR3 with reference TRBV9 and TRBJ1-1 gives the whole variable domain DSGVTQTPKHLITATGQRVTLRCSPRSGDLSVYWYQQSLDQGLQFLIQYYNGEERAKGNILERFSAQQFPDLHSELNLSSLELGDSALYFCASSVAGDAGTEAFFGQGTRLTVV.

CDR3 protein: CASSRQADEQYF. In nucleotides, the CDR3 is TGTGCCAGCAGCCGACAGGCGGACGAGCAGTACTTC. The chain combines TRBV7-9 with TRBJ2-7, with D perhaps matching TRBD1 (6 bases). The length of the CDR3 is 12 residues. The V end was cut by 5 bases, the J end by 5 bases, with 10 bases between. CDR1 and CDR2 from the germline V gene are SEHNR and FQNEAQ (reference sequence).

There are a few counts of this clone. V and J are TRBV18 and TRBJ2-1; 8 bases are shared with TRBD1. The trim removed 4 bases at V and 10 bases at J, leaving 12 bases unmatched. Germline loops: CDR1 KGHSH, CDR2 LQKENI. The CDR3 has 15 residues. Here the CDR3 DNA reads TGTGCCAGCTCACGCGGACAGGGCGCTTTTAGCGAGCAGTTCTTC. It translates to CASSRGQGAFSEQFF.

This chain connects TRBV7-9 to TRBJ1-1, with D possibly being TRBD1 (5 bases). Trimming pared 2 bases from V and 4 bases from J, leaving 14 bases between. Germline V gives CDR1 SEHNR, CDR2 FQNEAQ (reference sequence). The CDR3 is 15 residues long. The CDR3 loop reads CASSLFGAGSTEAFF. CDR3 in DNA: TGTGCCAGCAGCTTATTCGGTGCAGGGAGCACTGAAGCTTTCTTT. Full variable domain (missing parts from reference TRBV7-9 and TRBJ1-1): DTGVSQNPRHKITKRGQNVTFRCDPISEHNRLYWYRQTLGQGPEFLTYFQNEAQLEKSRLLSDRFSAERPKGSFSTLEIQRTEQGDSAMYLCASSLFGAGSTEAFFGQGTRLTVV.

This chain uses TRBV2 with TRBJ2-1; D gene uncertain. CDR1 and CDR2 (germline): SNHLY, FYNNEI. V lost 6 bases, J lost 3 bases, and 6 bases lay in between. This CDR3 contains 12 residues. The CDR3 nucleotides are TGTGCCAGCAGCACTCACTACAATGAGCAGTTCTTC. This sequence encodes CASSTHYNEQFF. The variable domain in full, with the rest retrieved from reference TRBV2 and TRBJ2-1, is EPEVTQTPSHQVTQMGQEVILRCVPISNHLYFYWYRQILGQKVEFLVSFYNNEISEKSEIFDDQFSVERPDGSNFTLKIRSTKLEDSAMYFCASSTHYNEQFFGPGTRLTVL.